This T cell receptor beta chain was sequenced for a study of early T cells in non-severe SARS-CoV-2 infection. The study, taken as a whole, reports: VDJdb matches were skewed toward anti-spike CD8 T cell responses.

The V end lost 6 bases, the J end lost 2 bases, and 7 bases lay between the germline ends. In germline, CDR1 is MNHEY, CDR2 SMNVEV (reference sequence). The CDR3 spans 12 residues. Unique molecular identifier tags were affixed to discrete cDNA molecules. TCRdb reanalysed the 5' RACE reads using MiXCR and keeps one entry per CDR3 protein. The sample has 50,000 to 70,000 distinct CDR3 sequences, around 12% seen once; the top ten hold about 1.3%. A remark on this clonotype: Its antigen remains unknown.

The chain is built from TRBV27 and TRBJ1-2; no clear D gene. The sequence was obtained from an adult who was a healthcare worker with PCR-confirmed SARS-CoV-2 infection or an uninfected control (not recorded which). The sequenced sample consisted of whole blood. The CDR3 coding sequence is TGTGCCAGCAGCCATAGGAACTATGGCTACACCTTC. Protein sequence: CASSHRNYGYTF.